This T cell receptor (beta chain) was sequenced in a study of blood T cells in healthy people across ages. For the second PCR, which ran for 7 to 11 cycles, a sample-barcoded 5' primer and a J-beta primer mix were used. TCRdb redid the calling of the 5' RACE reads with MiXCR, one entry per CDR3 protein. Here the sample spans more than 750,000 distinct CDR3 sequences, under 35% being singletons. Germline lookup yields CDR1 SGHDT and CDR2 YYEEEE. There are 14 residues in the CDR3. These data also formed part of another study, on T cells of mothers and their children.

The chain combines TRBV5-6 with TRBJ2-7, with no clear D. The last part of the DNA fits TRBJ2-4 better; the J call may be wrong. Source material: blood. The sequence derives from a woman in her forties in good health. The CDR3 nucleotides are TGTGCCAGCAGCTTGTTTGGGGTTGGGGACATTCAGTACTTC. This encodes CASSLFGVGDIQYF.